The T cell receptor beta chain described here comes from a study of blood T cell repertoires in COVID-19. Using immunoSEQ multiplex PCR, the repertoire was profiled, and TCRdb retains in-frame clones only, with some absent. Here the sample spans 100,000 to 150,000 clones, 85% being singletons. This clone was found many times. The receptor was derived from a man older than 75 with active or convalescent COVID-19. Material: peripheral blood.

In nucleotides, the CDR3 is TGTGCCAGCAGCTCCAGGACAGGGTTGGCGGCTGAGCAGTTCTTC. Translated: CASSSRTGLAAEQFF. This chain uses TRBV5-8 with TRBJ2-1, with 8 bases identical to TRBD1. This CDR3 is built from 15 residues. Looked up from germline, CDR1 is SGHTS and CDR2 is YDEGEE. With 3 bases clipped from V and 9 bases from J, the junction kept 11 bases outside the gene matches.